The 11 T cell receptor beta chains presented below share a single source sample, sequenced in a study of T cell repertoires in cytomegalovirus infection. One entry per CDR3 protein, called by TCRdb with MiXCR from the reads. The repertoire holds about 98,000 distinct CDR3 sequences, with more than 15% as singletons. Sequencing was performed on PBMCs. These receptors were collected from a human donor in good health (CMV status not recorded). Some clones in this sample may be carry-over from other donors' samples.

This clonotype was observed many times. V gene TRBV7-2 combines with J gene TRBJ2-7; possible D gene TRBD2, 6 bases. The CDR3 is made up of 14 amino acids. Trimming shortened V by 5 bases and J by 3 bases, and 14 bases separated the two germline ends. Germline values: CDR1 SGHTA, CDR2 FQGNSA. This chain's CDR3 is CASSRFGRDYEQYF. CDR3 in DNA: TGTGCCAGCAGCCGCTTCGGGCGGGACTACGAGCAGTACTTC.

This clonotype appeared a single time. The J gene is TRBJ1-6, the V gene TRBV12-3 or TRBV12-4; 7 bases are a match to TRBD1. The CDR3 contains 13 residues. The J segment lost 6 bases and the V segment lost 8 bases, leaving 4 bases of the junction unmatched. The CDR3 region has the DNA TGTGCCAGCGGCCGGGACAGTAATTCACCCCTCCACTTT. Translating it yields CASGRDSNSPLHF.

Comments on this clonotype: A much more abundant neighbour one base away suggests this may be a read error. The CDR3 DNA is TGTGCCAGCAGTGAAGCCGCCGGGTGGGCCCAGTACTTC. This translates into CASSEAAGWAQYF. V usage is TRBV2 and J usage is TRBJ2-5; no clear D. The V and J ends lost 0 bases and 9 bases respectively, with 11 bases between them. The CDR3 runs to 13 residues. In germline, CDR1 is SNHLY, CDR2 FYNNEI.

This clonotype was observed a few times. The chain has TRBV28 and TRBJ1-2, with D perhaps TRBD1 (5 bases). CDR3 length: 15 amino acids. Germline CDR1 and CDR2: MDHEN and SYDVKM. Deletions cut 2 bases from V and 5 bases from J, with 15 bases between. The CDR3: CASSLPLGQGYGYTF. Written as DNA, the CDR3 is TGTGCCAGCAGTTTACCCCTGGGGCAGGGATATGGCTACACCTTC.

This clonotype has a handful of counts. A much larger clone differs by one base, so this may be a read error. The chain combines TRBV12-3 or TRBV12-4 with TRBJ2-1; TRBD1 matches at 9 bases. The CDR3 covers 13 residues. CDR3 nucleotide sequence: TGTGCCAGCAGGGGACAGGGTGACAATGACCAGTTCTTC. It yields the protein CASRGQGDNDQFF.

The chain carries TRBV10-3 and TRBJ2-3, with TRBD2 identical over 12 bases. V gave up 6 bases and J gave up 7 bases; unmatched junction bases: 5. This CDR3 contains 14 residues. CDR1 and CDR2 (germline): ENHRY, SYGVKD. The CDR3 nucleotides read TGTGCCATCAGCCCGACTAGCGGGGGAAATACGCAGTATTTT. Residues: CAISPTSGGNTQYF.

This clonotype appeared a single time. J is TRBJ2-3 and V is TRBV18; 9 bases are shared with TRBD2. Germline V gene lookup returns CDR1 KGHSH and CDR2 LQKENI. J lost 0 bases, V lost 5 bases, and 3 bases had no gene match. This CDR3 is 15 amino acids long. CDR3 DNA: TGTGCCAGCTCATTACTAGCGGGTAGCACAGATACGCAGTATTTT. As protein: CASSLLAGSTDTQYF.

This clonotype was seen at least ten times. This chain connects TRBV28 to TRBJ1-2, with TRBD1 as a possible D gene (6 bases). V lost 5 bases and J lost 1, with 11 bases in between. Germline V gene sequence: CDR1 MDHEN, CDR2 SYDVKM. The CDR3 sequence is 14 residues long. CDR3 residues: CASSEQGNNYGYTF. The CDR3 nucleotides are TGTGCCAGCAGTGAACAGGGAAATAACTATGGCTACACCTTC.

The chain has TRBV15 and TRBJ2-1, with 7 nucleotides matching TRBD2. CDR1 LNHNV and CDR2 YYDKDF come from the germline V gene (reference sequence). The CDR3 is 15 residues long. Trimming removed 8 bases from V and 2 bases from J; junction bases left unmatched: 9. The CDR3 DNA reads as TGTGCCACCGGTCTTGGGGGGGGGGCCTACAATGAGCAGTTCTTC. Its protein product is CATGLGGGAYNEQFF.

The sample holds many counts of this clonotype. The chain links TRBV28 to TRBJ2-7; D is perhaps TRBD1 or TRBD2 (5 bases each). Deletions cut 5 bases from V and 0 bases from J, with 17 bases between. The germline V gene encodes CDR1 MDHEN and CDR2 SYDVKM. The CDR3 consists of 16 residues. For the CDR3, the DNA is TGTGCCAGCAGTGCCGAGGCTTGGGGGAGCTCCTACGAGCAGTACTTC. Protein: CASSAEAWGSSYEQYF.

This clonotype came up many times. This CDR3 reads CASSFGAESGNTIYF. The CDR3 DNA reads TGTGCCAGCAGCTTCGGGGCAGAGTCAGGAAACACCATATATTTT. The V gene is TRBV7-2, the J gene TRBJ1-3; TRBD1 is a possible D gene (5 bases). The CDR3 is made up of 15 amino acids. V was clipped by 3 bases and J by 4 bases, with 13 bases between them. Per the germline V gene, CDR1 is SGHTA and CDR2 is FQGNSA.